The next 23 T cell receptor beta chains were all read from a single sample in a study of PD-1 blockade in mismatch repair-deficient tumors. Measured with immunoSEQ multiplex PCR; TCRdb has only the in-frame clones, and not every one. The repertoire includes tens of thousands of clones, roughly 77% of them detected once, and roughly 23% sits in the top ten. The sequences come from peripheral blood, collected 4 weeks after starting pembrolizumab. The receptors were sampled from an adult with mismatch repair-deficient cancer.

The chain carries TRBV4-3 and TRBJ2-7, with TRBD2 as a possible D gene (6 bases). Trimming removed 4 bases at V and 1 base at J, with 14 bases between. Per the germline V gene, CDR1 is LGHNA and CDR2 is YSLEER. The CDR3 has 15 residues. CDR3 protein: CASSPWGVESYEQYF. For the CDR3, the DNA is TGCGCCAGCAGCCCTTGGGGGGTGGAATCCTACGAGCAGTACTTC.

The chain is built from TRBV4-3 and TRBJ2-5; 14 nucleotides match TRBD2. The CDR3 length is 14 residues. Germline CDR1 LGHNA, CDR2 YSLEER. V shed 5 bases and J 7 bases; nucleotides not matched to a gene: 3. The CDR3 DNA follows: TGCGCCAGCAGCGGGACTAGCGGGGGCGGGACCCAGTACTTC. It codes for CASSGTSGGGTQYF.

The gene calls are TRBV29-1 and TRBJ2-7; the D gene is possibly TRBD2 (6 bases). CDR1 and CDR2 from the germline V gene are SQVTM and ANQGSEA. V lost 3 bases and J lost 0, with 12 bases in between. CDR3 length: 14 residues. CDR3 in amino acids: CSVEIASDSYEQYF. The DNA of the CDR3 is TGCAGCGTTGAGATTGCTAGCGACTCCTACGAGCAGTACTTC.

The chain combines TRBV7-7 with TRBJ2-7, with 11 bases lining up with TRBD1. V trimming: 5 bases; J trimming: 7 bases; junction bases outside the gene matches: 10. The germline gives CDR1 SSHAT, CDR2 FNYEAQ (reference sequence). The CDR3 is 15 residues long. The CDR3 here is CASSQGTGGICEQYF. For the CDR3, the DNA is TGTGCCAGCAGCCAAGGGACAGGGGGAATATGTGAGCAGTACTTC.

V and J are TRBV6-1 and TRBJ2-7, with D possibly TRBD2 on 5 matching bases. The CDR3 has 13 residues. Germline CDR1 MNHNS, CDR2 SASEGT. The V and J ends lost 6 bases and 2 bases respectively, with 11 bases between them. CDR3 in amino acids: CASREAYTYEQYF. The CDR3 region has the DNA TGTGCCAGCAGGGAGGCGTATACCTACGAGCAGTACTTC.

CDR3 amino acids: CASSRRFLGGETQYF. The CDR3 DNA is TGTGCCAGCAGCCGCCGCTTTCTAGGAGGGGAGACCCAGTACTTC. The genes are TRBV5-6 and TRBJ2-5; D is perhaps TRBD2 (6 bases). The CDR3 is 15 residues long. Germline CDR1 and CDR2: SGHDT and YYEEEE. Trimming stripped 4 bases from V and 5 bases from J, with 18 bases between.

The chain combines TRBV11-1 with TRBJ2-3, with TRBD2 matching 12 bases. The CDR3 covers 16 residues. From germline, CDR1 is SGHAT and CDR2 FQDESV (reference sequence). The V and J ends lost 4 bases and 1 base, in that order; junction bases with no gene match: 3. For the CDR3, the DNA is TGTGCCAGCAGCTCCGGACTAGCGGGACGCACAGATACGCAGTATTTT. It translates to CASSSGLAGRTDTQYF.

This clone was seen just once. The V and J genes are TRBV6-5 and TRBJ2-1; 10 bases align to TRBD2. The CDR3 runs 13 residues. With V trimmed by 8 bases and J by 5 bases, 3 bases remained unmatched. Germline lookup yields CDR1 MNHEY and CDR2 SVGAGI. DNA of the CDR3: TGTGCCAGCCGGACTAGCGGCAACAATGAGCAGTTCTTC. Its protein is CASRTSGNNEQFF.

CDR3 sequence (DNA): TGTGCCAGCAGCTCTACTAGCGGGAGCTACCGGGGGGAGCTGTTTTTT. Its protein is CASSSTSGSYRGELFF. This rearrangement joins TRBV7-9 to TRBJ2-2; the match to TRBD2 covers 11 bases. CDR3 length: 16 residues. Unmatched junction bases numbered 9, after V lost 4 bases and J lost 8 bases. Germline CDR1 is SEHNR and CDR2 is FQNEAQ (reference sequence).

The chain employs TRBV11-3 and TRBJ2-1; 8 bases agree with TRBD2. V lost 2 bases to trimming and J lost 7 bases; unmatched junction nucleotides: 7. Germline V CDR1 and CDR2: SGHNT, YENEEA. CDR3 length equals 15 residues. CDR3: CASSLSGGAGNEQFF. The CDR3 DNA sequence: TGTGCCAGCAGCTTATCGGGAGGGGCTGGGAATGAGCAGTTCTTC.

This rearrangement joins TRBV6-5 to TRBJ1-5, with a tentative D call TRBD1 (5 bases). Trimming took 6 bases from V and 4 from J, leaving 13 bases between them. This CDR3 is 14 amino acids long. The germline V gene has CDR1 MNHEY and CDR2 SVGAGI. The CDR3 protein is CASRKPGKNQPQHF. The CDR3, as DNA: TGTGCCAGCAGGAAGCCAGGGAAGAATCAGCCCCAGCATTTT.

The rearrangement joins TRBV10-1 to TRBJ2-7, with a possible D match to TRBD2 (7 bases). The V end lost 8 bases, the J end lost 9 bases, and 17 bases lay between the germline ends. The CDR3 loop spans 12 amino acids. Germline CDR1 WNHNN, CDR2 SYGVQD (reference sequence). Here the CDR3 reads CASPSGEGGQYF. In DNA form, the CDR3 reads TGCGCCAGCCCTTCCGGGGAGGGGGGGCAGTACTTC.

The CDR3 reads CASKSTSLHNEQFF. The DNA of the CDR3 is TGTGCCAGCAAGTCAACTTCCCTTCACAATGAGCAGTTCTTC. This rearrangement joins TRBV27 to TRBJ2-1; D not resolved. This CDR3 has 14 amino acids. The germline V and J ends were trimmed by 7 bases and 5 bases, with 15 bases remaining between them. Germline CDR1 reads MNHEY; CDR2 reads SMNVEV (reference sequence).

The chain is built from TRBV6-4 and TRBJ2-7; tentative D call: TRBD1 (5 bases). V lost 0 bases, J lost 7 bases, and 13 bases lay in between. Germline assignment: CDR1 MRHNA and CDR2 SNTAGT. This CDR3 spans 14 amino acids. The CDR3 DNA reads as TGTGCCAGCAGTGACTCGGGCAGGGTGGGGGAGCAGTACTTC. The encoded protein is CASSDSGRVGEQYF.

This clone was counted a few times. This rearrangement joins TRBV19 to TRBJ1-5; weak D call: TRBD1 (6 bases). The germline V gene encodes CDR1 LNHDA and CDR2 SQIVND (reference sequence). The CDR3 has 13 amino acids. V was trimmed by 8 bases and J by 5 bases, leaving 13 bases between them. The CDR3 region has the DNA TGTGCCAGTCACGTACGGGGGCATCAGCCCCAGCATTTT. Its protein is CASHVRGHQPQHF.

The V and J genes are TRBV6-4 and TRBJ2-1, with TRBD2 identical over 11 bases. The trim removed 3 bases at V and 6 bases at J, leaving 10 bases unmatched. This CDR3 is built from 17 residues. The germline gives CDR1 MRHNA, CDR2 SNTAGT. The CDR3 nucleotides read TGTGCCAGCAGTGAATCCCACCTACTAGCGGGAGCCAATGAGCAGTTCTTC. Encoded protein: CASSESHLLAGANEQFF.

The rearrangement joins TRBV19 to TRBJ1-2; D is ambiguous. V lost 6 bases, J lost 2 bases, and 7 bases lay in between. The CDR3 length is 12 residues. Germline CDR1 and CDR2: LNHDA and SQIVND (reference sequence). This CDR3 is CASSFQNYGYTF. The CDR3 DNA reads as TGTGCCAGTAGCTTCCAAAACTATGGCTACACCTTC.

CDR3 protein: CASSSVTGHGYTF. The CDR3 DNA follows: TGTGCCAGCAGTTCGGTGACCGGTCATGGCTACACCTTC. This chain connects TRBV27 to TRBJ1-2; D ambiguous. The CDR3 loop spans 13 amino acids. CDR1 and CDR2 from the germline V gene are MNHEY and SMNVEV (reference sequence). The V end was cut by 4 bases, the J end by 6 bases, with 12 bases between.

This chain uses TRBV19 with TRBJ2-3, with TRBD1 matching 9 bases. V shed 4 bases, J shed 1 base, and the junction held 6 bases outside the gene matches. The CDR3 extends over 16 amino acids. Per germline, CDR1 LNHDA and CDR2 SQIVND (reference sequence). CDR3 region: CASSKWDRVGTDTQYF. DNA for the CDR3: TGTGCCAGTAGTAAGTGGGACAGGGTCGGCACAGATACGCAGTATTTT.

The CDR3: CASSLTGNTGELFF. CDR3 nucleotide sequence: TGTGCCAGCAGTTTAACGGGAAACACCGGGGAGCTGTTTTTT. The chain has TRBV28 and TRBJ2-2; possible D gene TRBD2, 5 bases. The CDR3 is made up of 14 amino acids. CDR1 is MDHEN, CDR2 SYDVKM, per germline. V lost 2 bases, J lost 2 bases, and 6 bases lay in between.

The rearrangement links TRBV12-1 to TRBJ2-7; the D segment call TRBD2 is taken from the table without a DNA check. TRBV12-1 is an annotated pseudogene. The CDR3 is made up of 12 amino acids. The CDR3 region is CASSSKLYEQYF. Written as DNA, the CDR3 is TGTGCCAGCAGCTCTAAACTCTACGAGCAGTACTTC.

This clone occurred a few times. V is TRBV21-1 and J is TRBJ2-7; the table assigns TRBD2, which was not confirmed against the DNA. TRBV21-1 has pseudogene status. This CDR3 has 15 residues. CDR3 sequence reads: CASSSGTSGSYEQYF. In DNA form, the CDR3 reads TGTGCCAGCAGCAGCGGGACTAGCGGGAGTTACGAGCAGTACTTC.

This clone was picked up a small number of times. The J gene is TRBJ2-3, the V gene TRBV14; TRBD1 matches at 9 bases. V lost 2 bases, J lost 12 bases, and 18 bases stayed unmatched. Germline CDR1 is SGHDN and CDR2 is FVKESK. This CDR3 comprises 17 residues. The CDR3 nucleotides read TGTGCCAGCAGCCAATGGAAGGGGGACAGGGAAAAGCAGCGCCAGTATTTT. Protein: CASSQWKGDREKQRQYF.